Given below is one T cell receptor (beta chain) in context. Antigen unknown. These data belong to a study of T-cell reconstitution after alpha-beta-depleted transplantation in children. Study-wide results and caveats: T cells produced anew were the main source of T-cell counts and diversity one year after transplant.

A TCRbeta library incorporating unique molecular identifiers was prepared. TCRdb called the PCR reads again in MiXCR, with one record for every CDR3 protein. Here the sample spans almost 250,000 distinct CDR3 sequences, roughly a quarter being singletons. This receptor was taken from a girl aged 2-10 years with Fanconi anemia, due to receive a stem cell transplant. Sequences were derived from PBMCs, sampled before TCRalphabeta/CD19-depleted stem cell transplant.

CDR3 DNA sequence: TGTGCCAGCAGCGTAATAGCGGGAGGGCCTAATGAGCAGTTCTTC. As protein: CASSVIAGGPNEQFF. The V call is TRBV7-3, the J call TRBJ2-1; 11 bases are shared with TRBD2. From germline, CDR1 is SGHTA and CDR2 FQGTGA. This CDR3 has 15 residues. J gave up 7 bases and V 5 bases, and 7 bases lay outside the gene matches. The whole variable domain, filled in from reference TRBV7-3 and TRBJ2-1, reads GAGVSQTPSNKVTEKGKYVELRCDPISGHTALYWYRQSLGQGPEFLIYFQGTGAADDSGLPNDRFFAVRPEGSVSTLKIQRTERGDSAVYLCASSVIAGGPNEQFFGPGTRLTVL.